These 25 T cell receptor beta chains came from one sample sequenced in a study of CD8 T cells in ankylosing spondylitis. TCRdb used MiXCR to reprocess the 5' RACE reads, holding one entry per CDR3 protein. The table records 240,000 or so distinct CDR3 sequences, around 7.8% of them present only once. Sequenced material: blood, either unsorted or a sorted T cell fraction (not recorded which). The receptors were sampled from a male donor with ankylosing spondylitis or in good health (not recorded which).

This clonotype was counted many times. This chain uses TRBV20-1 with TRBJ2-3; 9 nucleotides line up with TRBD2. The CDR3 is 16 residues long. The germline V gene encodes CDR1 DFQATT and CDR2 SNEGSKA (reference sequence). With 0 bases clipped from V and 6 bases from J, the junction kept 10 bases outside the gene matches. CDR3 sequence: CSARDRGLASGDTQYF. The CDR3 nucleotides are TGCAGTGCTAGAGATCGGGGACTAGCCTCCGGGGATACGCAGTATTTT.

The chain links TRBV30 to TRBJ2-3; TRBD2 matches 8 bases. Germline CDR1 and CDR2: GTSNPN and SVGIG (reference sequence). The CDR3 contains 14 residues. Losses at the gene ends were 4 bases for V and 7 bases for J; bases not matched to a gene: 10. Here the CDR3 reads CAWNRVGGGNTQYF. Written as DNA, the CDR3 is TGTGCCTGGAATCGGGTCGGGGGGGGAAATACGCAGTATTTT.

This clonotype was seen at least ten times. V and J are TRBV12-5 and TRBJ2-7, with TRBD1 matching 8 bases. The junction had 6 bases not matched to a gene; V was cut back by 2 bases and J by 3 bases. Germline CDR1 is LGHNT and CDR2 is FRNRAP. This CDR3 is 15 amino acids long. CDR3 bases: TGTGCTAGTGGTTTGCCCCGGGACAGGCACTACGAGCAGTACTTC. This encodes CASGLPRDRHYEQYF. Full variable domain (remainder filled in from reference TRBV12-5 and TRBJ2-7): DARVTQTPRHKVTEMGQEVTMRCQPILGHNTVFWYRQTMMQGLELLAYFRNRAPLDDSGMPKDRFSAEMPDATLATLKIQPSEPRDSAVYFCASGLPRDRHYEQYFGPGTRLTVT.

This clonotype was observed many times. This chain links TRBV10-3 with TRBJ1-1; a possible D gene is TRBD1 (5 bases). The CDR3 has 15 residues. Trimming took off 2 bases at V and 5 bases at J, with 15 bases between the two ends. The V gene's germline CDR1 is ENHRY and CDR2 SYGVKD. The CDR3 DNA follows: TGTGCCATCAGTGAGACCGTGGAGGGGTTTACTGAAGCTTTCTTT. Protein product: CAISETVEGFTEAFF.

This clonotype showed up many times. The rearrangement uses TRBV20-1 and TRBJ2-2; 14 bases agree with TRBD2. V was pared by 5 bases and J by 4 bases, with 9 bases of the junction left unmatched. The V gene's germline CDR1 is DFQATT and CDR2 SNEGSKA (reference sequence). CDR3 length: 17 amino acids. The CDR3 protein is CSARPRLAGGPTGELFF. CDR3 nucleotide sequence: TGCAGTGCTCGCCCCCGACTAGCGGGAGGGCCCACCGGGGAGCTGTTTTTT.

Remarks on this clonotype: A much larger clone differs by one base, so this may be a read error. The rearrangement uses TRBV5-1 and TRBJ2-3; D is uncertain. Trimming removed 0 bases from V and 0 bases from J, with 11 bases in between. The CDR3 consists of 16 residues. Germline V gives CDR1 SGHRS, CDR2 YFSETQ. As DNA, the CDR3 is TGCGCCAGCAGCTTGGTAGCCTCCTCTAGCACAGATACGCAGTATTTT. This encodes CASSLVASSSTDTQYF.

This clonotype was counted many times. This chain uses TRBV20-1 with TRBJ1-4; D is unclear. This CDR3 contains 13 residues. V lost 3 bases, J lost 4 bases, and 9 bases lay in between. The germline CDR1 and CDR2 sequences are DFQATT and SNEGSKA (reference sequence). The CDR3, as DNA: TGCAGTGCTAGGAATCCCGGTAATGAAAAACTGTTTTTT. It yields the protein CSARNPGNEKLFF.

This clonotype has ten or more counts. The V and J genes are TRBV10-3 and TRBJ2-1; 9 positions agree with TRBD1. The CDR3 runs 14 residues. Germline loops: CDR1 ENHRY, CDR2 SYGVKD. The V segment lost 2 bases and the J segment 9 bases; nucleotides outside the gene matches: 5. In nucleotides, the CDR3 is TGTGCCATCAGTGAGGGGACAGGGCTGGGTGAGCAGTTCTTC. Translation gives CAISEGTGLGEQFF.

This clonotype was recorded many times. The rearrangement uses TRBV29-1 and TRBJ2-1; D tentatively fits TRBD1 or TRBD2 (5 bases each). Deletions cut 2 bases from V and 0 bases from J, with 8 bases between. The CDR3 runs to 14 residues. Germline loops: CDR1 SQVTM, CDR2 ANQGSEA. CDR3 in DNA: TGCAGCGTTGAATTGAGGGGCTCCTACAATGAGCAGTTCTTC. Translation gives CSVELRGSYNEQFF.

The gene calls are TRBV4-3 and TRBJ2-1; 10 bases agree with TRBD2. Germline V lookup: CDR1 LGHNA, CDR2 YSLEER. Losses at the gene ends were 3 bases for V and 9 bases for J; bases not matched to a gene: 8. The CDR3 runs to 15 residues. The CDR3 sequence is CASSHLGTSDPEQFF. The CDR3 DNA sequence: TGCGCCAGCAGCCACCTCGGGACTAGCGACCCTGAGCAGTTCTTC.

In regard to this clonotype: A much larger clone is a single base away; this may be a read error. The chain carries TRBV6-5 and TRBJ2-4, with no clear D. The germline CDR1 and CDR2 sequences are MNHEY and SVGAGI. The V gene lost 11 bases and the J gene lost 8 bases, with 16 bases spanning the gap. There are 12 residues in the CDR3. The CDR3 loop reads CAGTQAGDIQYF. For the CDR3, the DNA is TGTGCCGGCACGCAGGCAGGAGACATTCAGTACTTC.

V gene TRBV7-9 combines with J gene TRBJ2-5; possibly TRBD2 for D (7 bases). The CDR3 spans 14 residues. CDR1 and CDR2 from the germline V gene are SEHNR and FQNEAQ (reference sequence). The V and J ends lost 6 bases and 4 bases respectively, with 15 bases between them. CDR3 DNA sequence: TGTGCCAGCAGAGAAACAGGGAGGGGAGAGACCCAGTACTTC. Translated: CASRETGRGETQYF.

This clonotype was seen repeatedly, ten times or more. The chain links TRBV18 to TRBJ2-7, with TRBD1 identical over 8 bases. V shed 6 bases and J 1 base; nucleotides not matched to a gene: 11. CDR1 and CDR2 from the germline V gene are KGHSH and LQKENI. The CDR3 consists of 16 residues. The DNA for the CDR3 is TGTGCCAGCTCGCAAGCCGGGACAGGCGCATCCTACGAGCAGTACTTC. This codes for CASSQAGTGASYEQYF.

This clonotype was observed at least ten times. The V and J genes are TRBV10-3 and TRBJ1-1; 7 bases are shared with TRBD1. J was trimmed by 3 bases and V by 4 bases; bases with no gene match: 11. From germline, CDR1 is ENHRY and CDR2 SYGVKD. This CDR3 spans 16 amino acids. CDR3 protein: CAISGPGTVLDTEAFF. The CDR3 DNA reads as TGTGCCATCAGTGGCCCCGGGACAGTTCTGGACACTGAAGCTTTCTTT.

This clonotype was picked up many times. The V and J genes are TRBV10-3 and TRBJ1-3; a weak D match, TRBD1 (5 bases). The CDR3 runs to 14 residues. V was pared by 7 bases and J by 2 bases, with 12 bases between. CDR1 and CDR2 (germline): ENHRY, SYGVKD. The CDR3 region is CAITGGATGNTIYF. For the CDR3, the DNA is TGTGCCATCACGGGGGGAGCAACTGGAAACACCATATATTTT.

This clonotype has ten or more counts. The chain joins TRBV6-5 to TRBJ1-1, with no clear D. Trimming cost V 2 bases and J 0 bases, with 7 bases left between them. CDR1 and CDR2 from the germline V gene are MNHEY and SVGAGI. CDR3 length: 14 amino acids. Written as DNA, the CDR3 is TGTGCCAGCAGTTACGGGGAAGTGAACACTGAAGCTTTCTTT. Its protein product is CASSYGEVNTEAFF.

V gene TRBV4-2 combines with J gene TRBJ2-3; D is perhaps TRBD2 (5 bases). Germline V CDR1 and CDR2: LGHNA, YNFKEQ. With 4 bases removed from V and 7 bases from J, the gap between germline ends came to 21 bases. This CDR3 contains 16 residues. CDR3 protein: CASSPTGLPLPNTQYF. CDR3 bases: TGTGCCAGCAGCCCCACCGGACTTCCTCTTCCGAATACGCAGTATTTT.

This clonotype was recorded at least ten times. This rearrangement joins TRBV20-1 to TRBJ2-3; D may be TRBD1 or TRBD2 (5 bases each). Germline V gene data show CDR1 as DFQATT and CDR2 as SNEGSKA (reference sequence). Trimming left V 5 bases short and J 4 bases short, with 19 bases between. The CDR3 is made up of 15 amino acids. CDR3 nucleotides: TGCAGTGCTTTAGGACTCGCCCAGGGATCAGATACGCAGTATTTT. Protein: CSALGLAQGSDTQYF.

This clonotype came up a few times. Here the CDR3 DNA reads TGTGCCAGCAGCCAACGGGACAGGGGCCACAATGAGCAGTTCTTC. Translation: CASSQRDRGHNEQFF. The V gene is TRBV14, the J gene TRBJ2-1, with 10 bases identical to TRBD1. This CDR3 has 15 amino acids. V lost 2 bases, J lost 5 bases, and 3 bases stayed unmatched. From germline, CDR1 is SGHDN and CDR2 FVKESK.

In its sample, this clonotype was seen many times. This chain joins TRBV12-3 or TRBV12-4 and TRBJ2-1, with 7 positions matching TRBD2. CDR3 length equals 14 residues. V lost 5 bases to trimming and J lost 6 bases; unmatched junction nucleotides: 7. CDR3 in amino acids: CASSLLPGGNEQFF. CDR3 in DNA: TGTGCCAGCAGTCTCCTCCCGGGGGGCAATGAGCAGTTCTTC.

The table lists this clonotype with a few counts. V is TRBV30 and J is TRBJ1-2; D gene uncertain. Trimming took off 0 bases at V and 5 bases at J, with 7 bases between the two ends. Germline V gene lookup returns CDR1 GTSNPN and CDR2 SVGIG (reference sequence). This CDR3 region has 12 residues. In DNA, the CDR3 is TGTGCCTGGAGTGTACCCGGGTATGGCTACACCTTC. This codes for CAWSVPGYGYTF.

This clonotype was counted at least ten times. The rearrangement links TRBV5-1 to TRBJ2-3, with 10 bases fitting TRBD1. Germline V gene sequence: CDR1 SGHRS, CDR2 YFSETQ. CDR3 length equals 15 residues. The V and J ends lost 4 bases and 0 bases, in that order; junction bases with no gene match: 2. The CDR3 region is CASSRDRGSTDTQYF. CDR3 DNA: TGCGCCAGCAGCCGGGACAGGGGTAGCACAGATACGCAGTATTTT.

There are many counts of this clonotype. This chain connects TRBV20-1 to TRBJ2-7; D is possibly TRBD1 (7 bases). CDR1 and CDR2 (germline): DFQATT, SNEGSKA (reference sequence). V was trimmed by 5 bases and J by 4 bases, leaving 15 bases between them. This CDR3 contains 13 residues. The CDR3 nucleotides read TGCAGTGCTGGCTCAGGGGGGAATTACGAGCAGTACTTC. Amino acid sequence: CSAGSGGNYEQYF.

This chain joins TRBV20-1 and TRBJ2-1; D not resolved. Trimming took off 2 bases at V and 10 bases at J, with 12 bases between the two ends. This CDR3 comprises 12 residues. CDR1 is DFQATT and CDR2 is SNEGSKA in the germline V gene (reference sequence). The CDR3 coding sequence is TGCAGTGCTAGACTACTGGCTCCCGAGCAGTTCTTC. As protein: CSARLLAPEQFF.

This clonotype was seen at least ten times. V is TRBV19 and J is TRBJ2-2; TRBD2 agrees at 7 bases. The trim removed 5 bases at V and 5 bases at J, leaving 8 bases unmatched. The CDR3 sequence is 15 residues long. CDR1 LNHDA and CDR2 SQIVND come from the germline V gene (reference sequence). CDR3 region: CASSPSGAGTGELFF. DNA of the CDR3: TGTGCCAGTAGTCCCAGCGGGGCAGGGACCGGGGAGCTGTTTTTT.